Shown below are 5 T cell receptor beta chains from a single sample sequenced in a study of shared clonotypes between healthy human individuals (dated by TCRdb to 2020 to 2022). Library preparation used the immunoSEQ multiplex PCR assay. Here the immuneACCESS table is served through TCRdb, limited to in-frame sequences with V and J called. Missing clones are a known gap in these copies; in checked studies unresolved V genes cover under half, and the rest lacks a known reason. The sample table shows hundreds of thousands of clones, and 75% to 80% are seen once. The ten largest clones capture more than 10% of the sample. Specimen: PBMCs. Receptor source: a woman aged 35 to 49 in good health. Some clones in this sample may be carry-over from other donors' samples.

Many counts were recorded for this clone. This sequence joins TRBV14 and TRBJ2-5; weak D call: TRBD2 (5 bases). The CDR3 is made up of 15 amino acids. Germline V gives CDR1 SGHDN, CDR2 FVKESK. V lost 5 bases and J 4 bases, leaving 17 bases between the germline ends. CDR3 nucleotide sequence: TGTGCCAGCAGCACCCTCGGGGTTCCCACAGAGACCCAGTACTTC. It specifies CASSTLGVPTETQYF.

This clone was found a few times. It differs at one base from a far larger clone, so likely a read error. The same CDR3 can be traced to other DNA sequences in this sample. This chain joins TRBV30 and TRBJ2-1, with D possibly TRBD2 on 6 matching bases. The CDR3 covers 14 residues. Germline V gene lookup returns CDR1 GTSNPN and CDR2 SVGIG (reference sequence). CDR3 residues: CAWSGGIPYNEQFF. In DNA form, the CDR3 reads TGCGCCTGGAGTGGGGGGATCCCTTACAATGAGCAGTTCTTC.

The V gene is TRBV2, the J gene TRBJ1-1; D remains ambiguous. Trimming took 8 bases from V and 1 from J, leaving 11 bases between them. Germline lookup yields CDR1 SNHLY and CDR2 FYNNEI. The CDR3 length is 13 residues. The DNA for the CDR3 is TGTGCCAGCGGGTCGTTAGGGAACACTGAAGCTTTCTTT. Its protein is CASGSLGNTEAFF.

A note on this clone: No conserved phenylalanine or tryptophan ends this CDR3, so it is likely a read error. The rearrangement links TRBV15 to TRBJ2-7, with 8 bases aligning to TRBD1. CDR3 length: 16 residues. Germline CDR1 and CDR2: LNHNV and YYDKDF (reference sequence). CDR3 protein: CVTSDRGSAGIYEQYS. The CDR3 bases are TGTGTCACCAGCGACAGGGGCTCAGCGGGTATATACGAGCAGTACTCC.

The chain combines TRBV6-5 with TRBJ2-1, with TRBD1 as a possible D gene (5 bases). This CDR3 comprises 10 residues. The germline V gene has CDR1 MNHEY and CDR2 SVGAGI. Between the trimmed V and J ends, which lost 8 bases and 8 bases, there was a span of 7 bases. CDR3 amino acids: CASGAHEQFF. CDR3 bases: TGTGCCAGCGGGGCTCATGAGCAGTTCTTC.